Below are 21 T cell receptor beta chains sequenced from a single sample in a study of OX40 agonist ivuxolimab in advanced cancers. Library preparation employed the immunoSEQ multiplex PCR assay. TCRdb carries this immuneACCESS record with in-frame sequences only. Its versions omit some clonotypes, under half of them owing to an unresolved V gene in the studies checked, with the rest unexplained. The sample profile shows 70,000 to 95,000 clones; around 94% of them were found once. The biggest ten clones account for roughly 2.6% of the sample. Sample: CD4+ or CD8+ T cells sorted from blood, taken in a trial of the OX40 agonist ivuxolimab. These receptors all stem from an adult with an advanced solid tumor such as melanoma, head and neck, liver or kidney cancer.

The gene calls are TRBV6-5 and TRBJ1-2; 8 nucleotides match TRBD1. V lost 7 bases and J lost 0; bases outside the gene matches: 1. The CDR3 is 13 residues long. CDR1 is MNHEY and CDR2 is SVGAGI in the germline V gene. The CDR3 DNA reads as TGTGCCAGCACCAGGGGGCCTAACTATGGCTACACCTTC. Residues: CASTRGPNYGYTF.

This chain links TRBV2 with TRBJ1-1; no reliable D call. V was shortened by 10 bases and J by 6 bases, with 15 bases between the two germline ends. In germline, CDR1 is SNHLY, CDR2 FYNNEI. This CDR3 spans 12 amino acids. CDR3 coding DNA: TGTGCCACAAGGCCAGAGAGCGCTGAAGCTTTCTTT. Residues: CATRPESAEAFF.

The chain employs TRBV10-3 and TRBJ2-1; 8 bases agree with TRBD2. Germline lookup yields CDR1 ENHRY and CDR2 SYGVKD. Trimming took 4 bases from V and 0 from J; bases not matched to a gene: 2. The CDR3 spans 15 residues. CDR3 nucleotides: TGTGCCATCAGTGCGGGGGGGAACTCCTACAATGAGCAGTTCTTC. Translating gives CAISAGGNSYNEQFF.

The chain uses TRBV27 and TRBJ2-2; no clear D. V dropped 3 bases and J dropped 7 bases, with 18 bases sitting between them. There are 16 residues in the CDR3. Germline CDR1 and CDR2: MNHEY and SMNVEV (reference sequence). The CDR3 spells CASSFMVWEGSGELFF. The DNA of the CDR3 is TGTGCCAGCAGTTTTATGGTTTGGGAAGGAAGCGGGGAGCTGTTTTTT.

The chain uses TRBV9 and TRBJ2-5; the D gene could be TRBD1 or TRBD2 (5 bases each). Germline V lookup: CDR1 SGDLS, CDR2 YYNGEE. Trimming stripped 0 bases from V and 4 bases from J, with 13 bases between. This CDR3 comprises 15 residues. The CDR3 loop reads CASSVGGSGGETQYF. As DNA, the CDR3 is TGTGCCAGCAGCGTAGGGGGGAGTGGAGGAGAGACCCAGTACTTC.

The chain couples TRBV29-1 to TRBJ1-3, with D tentatively TRBD1 (5 bases). CDR1 and CDR2 (germline): SQVTM, ANQGSEA. Trimming pared 4 bases from V and 0 bases from J, leaving 10 bases between. CDR3 size: 14 residues. The CDR3 here is CSVGGHHSGNTIYF. The CDR3 DNA reads TGCAGCGTTGGTGGACACCACTCTGGAAACACCATATATTTT.

This chain connects TRBV6-5 to TRBJ2-1, with no clear D. Trimming pared 0 bases from V and 6 bases from J, leaving 6 bases between. The CDR3 spans 13 residues. Germline V lookup: CDR1 MNHEY, CDR2 SVGAGI. The CDR3 DNA reads as TGTGCCAGCAGTTACTCGCCCATCAATGAGCAGTTCTTC. Amino acids: CASSYSPINEQFF.

The chain carries TRBV27 and TRBJ1-1; D is undetermined. The length of the CDR3 is 14 residues. V shed 6 bases and J shed 5 bases, with 16 bases lying between them. Per germline, CDR1 MNHEY and CDR2 SMNVEV (reference sequence). CDR3 region: CASRLKGRDTEAFF. The CDR3 region has the DNA TGTGCCAGCAGGCTTAAAGGGAGAGATACTGAAGCTTTCTTT.

This sequence joins TRBV9 and TRBJ2-3; 12 nucleotides agree with TRBD2. The CDR3 consists of 17 residues. CDR1 and CDR2 (germline): SGDLS, YYNGEE. V shed 4 bases, J shed 0 bases, and the junction held 6 bases outside the gene matches. The DNA for the CDR3 is TGTGCCAGCAGCTCCACCGGACTAGCGGGAAGCACAGATACGCAGTATTTT. This codes for CASSSTGLAGSTDTQYF.

This clone was seen a single time. V is TRBV29-1 and J is TRBJ2-5; D not resolved. Trimming shortened V by 4 bases and J by 5 bases, and 5 bases separated the two germline ends. CDR1 and CDR2 from the germline V gene are SQVTM and ANQGSEA. The CDR3 has 10 residues. The CDR3 sequence: CSVGAETQYF. The CDR3 region has the DNA TGCAGCGTTGGGGCCGAGACCCAGTACTTC.

This chain uses TRBV5-6 with TRBJ1-2; 9 nucleotides agree with TRBD1. CDR1 is SGHDT and CDR2 is YYEEEE in the germline V gene. V shed 5 bases, J shed 5 bases, and the junction held 4 bases outside the gene matches. The CDR3 loop spans 13 amino acids. CDR3 coding DNA: TGTGCCAGCAGGACCGGGACAGGGTATGGCTACACCTTC. Protein: CASRTGTGYGYTF.

The genes are TRBV5-8 and TRBJ2-1; D is unclear. The germline V and J ends were trimmed by 6 bases and 6 bases, with 16 bases remaining between them. This CDR3 is built from 14 residues. Germline CDR1 and CDR2: SGHTS and YDEGEE. CDR3 protein: CASTHGGLANEQFF. The DNA for the CDR3 is TGTGCCAGCACCCATGGTGGCTTGGCCAATGAGCAGTTCTTC.

The chain combines TRBV9 with TRBJ1-1; 11 bases match TRBD1. The trim removed 0 bases at V and 4 bases at J, leaving 5 bases unmatched. There are 16 residues in the CDR3. Looked up from germline, CDR1 is SGDLS and CDR2 is YYNGEE. CDR3 protein: CASSVATGQGATEAFF. The CDR3 bases are TGTGCCAGCAGCGTAGCTACAGGACAGGGGGCCACTGAAGCTTTCTTT.

The chain links TRBV9 to TRBJ1-1, with D unclear. The V end lost 4 bases, the J end lost 3 bases, and 16 bases lay between the germline ends. Germline-derived CDR1 and CDR2 are SGDLS and YYNGEE. The CDR3 sequence is 15 residues long. The CDR3 DNA reads TGTGCCAGCAGCCCTCGGACCGTCCCGGACACTGAAGCTTTCTTT. The encoded protein is CASSPRTVPDTEAFF.

The chain joins TRBV27 to TRBJ1-1; D gene uncertain. The CDR3 spans 13 residues. Germline CDR1 is MNHEY and CDR2 is SMNVEV (reference sequence). The V and J ends lost 5 bases and 5 bases respectively, with 12 bases between them. DNA of the CDR3: TGTGCCAGCAGTCCAGAGGGCTTGACTGAAGCTTTCTTT. This translates into CASSPEGLTEAFF.

The V gene is TRBV11-2, the J gene TRBJ2-3; D may match TRBD1 or TRBD2 (5 bases each). The V end lost 3 bases, the J end lost 6 bases, and 13 bases lay between the germline ends. CDR3 length: 14 residues. Germline V CDR1 and CDR2: SGHAT, FQNNGV. The CDR3 loop reads CASSLTAAGDTQYF. DNA for the CDR3: TGTGCCAGCAGCTTGACAGCGGCAGGGGATACGCAGTATTTT. The full variable domain, in which reference TRBV11-2 and TRBJ2-3 provide the parts outside the CDR3, is EAGVAQSPRYKIIEKRQSVAFWCNPISGHATLYWYQQILGQGPKLLIQFQNNGVVDDSQLPKDRFSAERLKGVDSTLKIQPAKLEDSAVYLCASSLTAAGDTQYFGPGTRLTVL.

The chain carries TRBV12-5 and TRBJ2-7, with TRBD1 matching over 10 bases. The germline V gene has CDR1 LGHNT and CDR2 FRNRAP. The J segment lost 5 bases and the V segment lost 6 bases, leaving 1 base of the junction unmatched. The CDR3 spans 12 residues. The CDR3 here is CASGGQGNEQYF. CDR3 sequence (DNA): TGTGCTAGTGGGGGACAGGGGAACGAGCAGTACTTC. The full variable domain, in which reference TRBV12-5 and TRBJ2-7 provide the parts outside the CDR3, is DARVTQTPRHKVTEMGQEVTMRCQPILGHNTVFWYRQTMMQGLELLAYFRNRAPLDDSGMPKDRFSAEMPDATLATLKIQPSEPRDSAVYFCASGGQGNEQYFGPGTRLTVT.

The chain is built from TRBV12-5 and TRBJ1-2; the D is unclear. CDR3 length: 18 amino acids. The V end was cut by 2 bases, the J end by 5 bases, with 24 bases between. CDR1 LGHNT and CDR2 FRNRAP come from the germline V gene. The chain's CDR3 is CASGLPPTPTPTSYGYTF. The CDR3 DNA reads TGTGCTAGTGGTTTGCCACCTACCCCGACACCCACTAGTTATGGCTACACCTTC.

V is TRBV28 and J is TRBJ1-3, with D possibly being TRBD1 (6 bases). Trimming took 7 bases from V and 2 from J, leaving 12 bases between them. The CDR3 totals 14 residues. In germline, CDR1 is MDHEN, CDR2 SYDVKM. CDR3 protein: CASNWGQTGNTIYF. CDR3 nucleotide sequence: TGTGCCAGCAATTGGGGGCAGACTGGAAACACCATATATTTT.

This clone was counted a single time. The gene calls are TRBV10-2 and TRBJ2-5, with 9 nucleotides matching TRBD1. Looked up from germline, CDR1 is WSHSY and CDR2 is SAAADI. After removal of 7 bases from V and 5 bases from J, the junction contained 8 bases not matched to a gene. This CDR3 region has 14 residues. The CDR3 coding sequence is TGCGCCAGCAAGGACAGGGGTAAAGTGGAGACCCAGTACTTC. Protein sequence: CASKDRGKVETQYF.

This clone was detected only once. The V and J genes are TRBV5-5 and TRBJ1-3, with 8 bases lining up with TRBD1. The CDR3 has 15 amino acids. The germline V gene has CDR1 SGHKS and CDR2 YYEKEE (reference sequence). V gave up 4 bases and J gave up 4 bases; unmatched junction bases: 7. The CDR3: CASSPGQGQGNTIYF. The DNA for the CDR3 is TGTGCCAGCAGCCCAGGACAGGGACAAGGAAACACCATATATTTT.